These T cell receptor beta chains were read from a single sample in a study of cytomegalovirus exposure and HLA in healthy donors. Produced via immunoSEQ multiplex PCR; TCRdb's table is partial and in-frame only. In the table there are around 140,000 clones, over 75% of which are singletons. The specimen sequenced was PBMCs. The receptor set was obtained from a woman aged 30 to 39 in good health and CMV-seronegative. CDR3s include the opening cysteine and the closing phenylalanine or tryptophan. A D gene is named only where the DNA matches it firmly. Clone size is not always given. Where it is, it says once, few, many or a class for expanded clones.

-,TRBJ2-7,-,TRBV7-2,CASSLTAYSYEQYF,TGTGCCAGCAGCTTGACAGCGTACTCCTACGAGCAGTACTTC
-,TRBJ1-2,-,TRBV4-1,CASSSPGSYGYTF,TGCGCCAGCAGTTCCCCAGGATCATATGGCTACACCTTC
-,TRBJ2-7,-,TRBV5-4,CASSSGRDIRRQYF,TGTGCCAGCAGCTCGGGACGGGACATCCGTCGGCAGTACTTC
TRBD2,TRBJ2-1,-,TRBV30,CAWTLAGGLGQFF,TGTGCCTGGACCCTAGCGGGGGGCCTTGGGCAGTTCTTC
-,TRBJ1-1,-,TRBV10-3,CAISESAGLGTEAFF,TGTGCCATCAGTGAGTCTGCAGGGTTGGGAACTGAAGCTTTCTTT
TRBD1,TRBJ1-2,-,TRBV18,CASSPPGQRPRNANYGYTF,TGTGCCAGCTCACCTCCGGGACAGCGCCCGCGTAACGCTAACTATGGCTACACCTTC
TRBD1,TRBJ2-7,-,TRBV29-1,CSVDLSGQGIYEQYF,TGCAGCGTTGACTTATCGGGACAGGGGATTTACGAGCAGTACTTC
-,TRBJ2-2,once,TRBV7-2,CASSRQTDNTGELFF,TGTGCCAGCAGCCGCCAGACAGACAACACCGGGGAGCTGTTTTTT
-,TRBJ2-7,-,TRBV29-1,CSVEDKGDYEQYF,TGCAGCGTTGAAGATAAGGGAGACTACGAGCAGTACTTC
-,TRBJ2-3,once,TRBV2,CASRPGTLGGDTQYF,TGTGCCAGCAGACCCGGGACCTTAGGGGGAGATACGCAGTATTTT
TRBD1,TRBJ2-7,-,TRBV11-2,CASSVDRGNYEQYF,TGTGCCAGCAGCGTCGACAGGGGAAACTACGAGCAGTACTTC
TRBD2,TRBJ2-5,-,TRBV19,CASTAKGLAGQETQYF,TGTGCCAGTACAGCAAAAGGACTAGCGGGCCAAGAGACCCAGTACTTC
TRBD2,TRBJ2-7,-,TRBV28,CASSFRTSGAYEQYF,TGTGCCAGCAGTTTCCGGACTAGCGGGGCCTACGAGCAGTACTTC